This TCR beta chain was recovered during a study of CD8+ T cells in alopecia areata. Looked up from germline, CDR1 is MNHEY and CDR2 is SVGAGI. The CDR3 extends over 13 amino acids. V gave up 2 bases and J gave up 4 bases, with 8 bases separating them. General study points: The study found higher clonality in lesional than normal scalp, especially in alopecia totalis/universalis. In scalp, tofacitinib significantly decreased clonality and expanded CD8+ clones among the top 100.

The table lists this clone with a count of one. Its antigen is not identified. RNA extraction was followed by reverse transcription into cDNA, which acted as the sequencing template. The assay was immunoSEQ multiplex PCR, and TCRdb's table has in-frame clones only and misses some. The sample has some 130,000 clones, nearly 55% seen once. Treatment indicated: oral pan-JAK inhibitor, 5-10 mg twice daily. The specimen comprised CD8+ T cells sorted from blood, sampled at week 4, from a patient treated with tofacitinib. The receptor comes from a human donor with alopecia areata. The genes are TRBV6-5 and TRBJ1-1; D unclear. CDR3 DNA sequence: TGTGCCAGCAGTTACGGGAGGAGCACTGAAGCTTTCTTT. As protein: CASSYGRSTEAFF.